This T cell receptor beta chain stems from a study of cytomegalovirus exposure and HLA in healthy donors. Study results and limitations: A later analysis linked a missense DCLRE1C variant to TCR beta V- and J-gene trimming.

The PCR made use of 60 Vbeta and 13 Jbeta primers. Here immunoSEQ multiplex PCR was the method, and the copy in TCRdb shows in-frame clones only, minus some. The sample records approximately 190,000 clones, around four fifths being singletons. Trimming took off 3 bases at V and 1 base at J, with 6 bases between the two ends. This CDR3 spans 13 amino acids. Germline V gene sequence: CDR1 LNHNV, CDR2 YYDKDF (reference sequence). Of note for this clone: Antigen: not known.

Sequenced sample: PBMCs. This chain uses TRBV15 with TRBJ1-2; D is unresolved. The receptor comes from a man aged 35-49 years in good health and CMV-seropositive. The CDR3 region has the DNA TGTGCCACCAGCAGCAGACATAACTATGGCTACACCTTC. The encoded protein is CATSSRHNYGYTF.